A selection of T cell receptor beta chains follows, all from one sample in a study of T cell changes during pregnancy in multiple sclerosis. Sequencing used immunoSEQ multiplex PCR; TCRdb keeps in-frame clones, though not all of them. The data show about 110,000 clones, with around 90% seen just once and approximately 1.5% held by the top ten. The input for sequencing was peripheral blood, taken before pregnancy. These receptors were collected from a female donor with multiple sclerosis, enrolled in a pregnancy study. Each CDR3 is given with its conserved first and last residue. D genes are given only for firm matches. Expanded clones are given a class, and other clones once, few, many or no size at all.

j_gene: TRBJ1-1
abundance: NA
v_gene: TRBV7-3
d_gene: TRBD1
CDR3nt: TGTGCCAGCAGCTTAAGGCAGGGGGGTCCCACTGAAGCTTTCTTT
CDR3aa: CASSLRQGGPTEAFF

j_gene: TRBJ2-1
abundance: NA
v_gene: TRBV5-4
d_gene: NA
CDR3nt: TGTGCCAGCAGCCCTAAGGGGGGGGAGCAGTTCTTC
CDR3aa: CASSPKGGEQFF

j_gene: TRBJ2-5
abundance: once
v_gene: TRBV15
d_gene: NA
CDR3nt: TGTGCCACCAGCAGTTTGGACACCCAAGAGACCCAGTACTTC
CDR3aa: CATSSLDTQETQYF

j_gene: TRBJ2-5
abundance: once
v_gene: TRBV5-4
d_gene: TRBD2
CDR3nt: TGTGCCAGCAGCTTAGGGACTAGCGGGGGGACAATCCAAGAGACCCAGTACTTC
CDR3aa: CASSLGTSGGTIQETQYF

j_gene: TRBJ1-5
abundance: NA
v_gene: TRBV6-5
d_gene: NA
CDR3nt: TGTGCCAGCAGTCTGACAGCAGATCAGCCCCAGCATTTT
CDR3aa: CASSLTADQPQHF

j_gene: TRBJ1-2
abundance: NA
v_gene: TRBV2
d_gene: NA
CDR3nt: TGTGCCAGCAGTGAACCAGGGGTCTCAGCTAACTATGGCTACACCTTC
CDR3aa: CASSEPGVSANYGYTF

j_gene: TRBJ2-4
abundance: NA
v_gene: TRBV12-5
d_gene: NA
CDR3nt: TGTGCTAGTGGTTGGGGGGGGACACCTCGCACCAAAAACATTCAGTACTTC
CDR3aa: CASGWGGTPRTKNIQYF

j_gene: TRBJ1-5
abundance: NA
v_gene: TRBV7-8
d_gene: NA
CDR3nt: TGTGCCAGCAGCTTAGCCCTTGTTCGGCCCCAGCATTTT
CDR3aa: CASSLALVRPQHF

j_gene: TRBJ2-7
abundance: NA
v_gene: TRBV6-4
d_gene: TRBD1
CDR3nt: TGTGCCAGCCGTTCCGGGACAGTCCTCTACGAGCAGTACTTC
CDR3aa: CASRSGTVLYEQYF

j_gene: TRBJ1-5
abundance: NA
v_gene: TRBV27
d_gene: TRBD1
CDR3nt: TGTGCCAGCAGGGAGACAGGGAGCAATCAGCCCCAGCATTTT
CDR3aa: CASRETGSNQPQHF

j_gene: TRBJ1-1
abundance: NA
v_gene: TRBV7-5
d_gene: NA
CDR3nt: TGTGCCAGAAGCTTAGGGACTTGGGACACTGAAGCTTTCTTT
CDR3aa: CARSLGTWDTEAFF

j_gene: TRBJ2-5
abundance: NA
v_gene: TRBV28
d_gene: NA
CDR3nt: TGTGCCAGCAGTTTCAGAAAATGGACAAGGGGTGCCCAAGAGACCCAGTACTTC
CDR3aa: CASSFRKWTRGAQETQYF

j_gene: TRBJ2-7
abundance: NA
v_gene: TRBV6-5
d_gene: NA
CDR3nt: TGTGCCAGCAGTTCAGGGTTCTCCTACGAGCAGTACTTC
CDR3aa: CASSSGFSYEQYF

j_gene: TRBJ2-7
abundance: NA
v_gene: TRBV5-6
d_gene: TRBD2
CDR3nt: TGTGCCAGCAGCTTGGAACTAGCGGGAGAGGACTACGAGCAGTACTTC
CDR3aa: CASSLELAGEDYEQYF

j_gene: TRBJ2-1
abundance: NA
v_gene: TRBV9
d_gene: NA
CDR3nt: TGTGCCAGCAGCCCCCGGGATCACCTATACAATGAGCAGTTCTTC
CDR3aa: CASSPRDHLYNEQFF

j_gene: TRBJ1-6
abundance: NA
v_gene: TRBV5-1
d_gene: TRBD1
CDR3nt: TGCGCCAGCAGCTTGGCCTGGACAGGGCTTTCACCCCTCCACTTT
CDR3aa: CASSLAWTGLSPLHF

j_gene: TRBJ2-3
abundance: once
v_gene: TRBV2
d_gene: TRBD2
CDR3nt: TGTGCCAGCAGTGATGGGACTAGCGGACCAGATACGCAGTATTTT
CDR3aa: CASSDGTSGPDTQYF

j_gene: TRBJ2-5
abundance: NA
v_gene: TRBV11-1
d_gene: TRBD1
CDR3nt: TGTGCCAGCAGCTTTGGGGGACAGGAGACCCAGTACTTC
CDR3aa: CASSFGGQETQYF

j_gene: TRBJ2-5
abundance: NA
v_gene: TRBV10-3
d_gene: TRBD2
CDR3nt: TGTGCCATCAGTGAGCCCATAGCGGGGGCTAACCAAGAGACCCAGTACTTC
CDR3aa: CAISEPIAGANQETQYF

j_gene: TRBJ1-1
abundance: NA
v_gene: TRBV6-1
d_gene: TRBD1
CDR3nt: TGTGCCAGCAGTGAAGCCCCGAGGGGGCAGAACACTGAAGCTTTCTTT
CDR3aa: CASSEAPRGQNTEAFF

j_gene: TRBJ2-5
abundance: NA
v_gene: TRBV28
d_gene: NA
CDR3nt: TGTGCCAGCGCGTGGGCGCGCCTCCAGGAGACCCAGTACTTC
CDR3aa: CASAWARLQETQYF

j_gene: TRBJ2-2
abundance: NA
v_gene: TRBV9
d_gene: TRBD2
CDR3nt: TGTGCCAGCAGCGTAGGGATAGGGCTAGCGGACACCGGGGAGCTGTTTTTT
CDR3aa: CASSVGIGLADTGELFF

j_gene: TRBJ2-7
abundance: NA
v_gene: TRBV28
d_gene: TRBD2
CDR3nt: TGTGCCAGCAGGGAAGCGACTAGCGGGGCCTACGAGCAGTACTTC
CDR3aa: CASREATSGAYEQYF

j_gene: TRBJ1-1
abundance: once
v_gene: TRBV6-5
d_gene: NA
CDR3nt: TGTGCCAGCAGTTACTCGCGGGTTGGAACTGAAGCTTTCTTT
CDR3aa: CASSYSRVGTEAFF

j_gene: TRBJ1-1
abundance: NA
v_gene: TRBV4-2
d_gene: TRBD1
CDR3nt: TGTGCCAGCAGCCAAGTTGGGACAGGGGGCGCCGAAGGAGCTTTCTTT
CDR3aa: CASSQVGTGGAEGAFF

j_gene: TRBJ1-1
abundance: NA
v_gene: TRBV4-1
d_gene: TRBD1
CDR3nt: TGCGCCAGCAGCCAGACAGGGTGGGCTGAAGCTTTCTTT
CDR3aa: CASSQTGWAEAFF

j_gene: TRBJ2-7
abundance: NA
v_gene: TRBV5-1
d_gene: NA
CDR3nt: TGCGCCAGCAGAAGCCCGTCGAACCACTACGAGCAGTACTTC
CDR3aa: CASRSPSNHYEQYF

j_gene: TRBJ2-7
abundance: NA
v_gene: TRBV6-6
d_gene: TRBD1
CDR3nt: TGTGCCAGCAGTCGACCGGGACAGGGGGTGTACGAGCAGTACTTC
CDR3aa: CASSRPGQGVYEQYF

j_gene: TRBJ2-7
abundance: NA
v_gene: TRBV29-1
d_gene: NA
CDR3nt: TGCAGCGTTGAGGTCTCGCGAGTAGGGGCCTACGAGCAGTACTTC
CDR3aa: CSVEVSRVGAYEQYF

j_gene: TRBJ2-7
abundance: NA
v_gene: TRBV29-1
d_gene: NA
CDR3nt: TGCAGCGTTGGAATCCGGCAGGACAACGAGCAGTACTTC
CDR3aa: CSVGIRQDNEQYF

j_gene: TRBJ2-1
abundance: NA
v_gene: TRBV5-4
d_gene: TRBD2
CDR3nt: TGTGCCAGCAGCGTCGGGACTAGCGGGAGGGGCGAGCAGTTCTTC
CDR3aa: CASSVGTSGRGEQFF

j_gene: TRBJ2-5
abundance: NA
v_gene: TRBV9
d_gene: NA
CDR3nt: TGTGCCAGCAGCCAAGATCGGGGGTACCAAGAGACCCAGTACTTC
CDR3aa: CASSQDRGYQETQYF

j_gene: TRBJ1-5
abundance: few
v_gene: TRBV7-9
d_gene: NA
CDR3nt: TGTGCCAGCAGGCCCCACGGTAGCAATCAGCCCCAGCATTTT
CDR3aa: CASRPHGSNQPQHF

j_gene: TRBJ1-4
abundance: NA
v_gene: TRBV19
d_gene: NA
CDR3nt: TGTGCCAGTAGCCCTCGGACAGCTAATGAAAAACTGTTTTTT
CDR3aa: CASSPRTANEKLFF

j_gene: TRBJ2-1
abundance: NA
v_gene: TRBV9
d_gene: TRBD2
CDR3nt: TGTGCCAGCAGGAGCGGGAGGGAGGGTGAGCAGTTCTTC
CDR3aa: CASRSGREGEQFF

j_gene: TRBJ2-5
abundance: NA
v_gene: TRBV4-1
d_gene: TRBD2
CDR3nt: TGCGTCAGCAGCCACCGACCTAAGAGCGGGGTTTTGTTAGAGACCCAGTACTTC
CDR3aa: CVSSHRPKSGVLLETQYF

j_gene: TRBJ1-4
abundance: once
v_gene: TRBV4-3
d_gene: NA
CDR3nt: TGCGCCAGCAGCCAAGATCGAGACTATGCCAATGAAAAACTGTTTTTT
CDR3aa: CASSQDRDYANEKLFF